The 9 T cell receptor beta chains presented below share a single source sample, sequenced in a study of blood T cell repertoires in COVID-19. Only in-frame clones appear in the TCRdb table, and some are missing; sequencing was by immunoSEQ multiplex PCR. Of 90,000 to 110,000 clones detected, 80% to 90% appear once; the ten largest clones hold 9.4%. Sequencing was carried out using peripheral blood. The receptors shown here come from a woman in her 70s with acute or convalescent COVID-19.

CDR3 sequence reads: CASSYSVQGETGELFF. The CDR3 DNA follows: TGTGCCAGCAGTTACTCGGTACAGGGGGAAACCGGGGAGCTGTTTTTT. V gene TRBV6-5 combines with J gene TRBJ2-2; 8 nucleotides align to TRBD1. The V segment lost 0 bases and the J segment 5 bases; nucleotides outside the gene matches: 5. The germline gives CDR1 MNHEY, CDR2 SVGAGI. There are 16 residues in the CDR3.

The rearrangement links TRBV18 to TRBJ2-1; 13 nucleotides line up with TRBD2. The V gene end was trimmed by 3 bases and the J gene end by 7 bases; junction bases not matched to a gene: 9. The V gene's germline CDR1 is KGHSH and CDR2 LQKENI. The CDR3 sequence is 17 residues long. CDR3 in amino acids: CASSPPGLAGVGNEQFF. The CDR3, as DNA: TGTGCCAGCTCACCCCCAGGACTAGCGGGAGTAGGTAATGAGCAGTTCTTC.

This clone was seen once. This sequence joins TRBV4-3 and TRBJ1-1; a possible D gene is TRBD1 (5 bases). Deletions cut 0 bases from V and 3 bases from J, with 14 bases between. The CDR3 runs 16 residues. CDR1 and CDR2 (germline): LGHNA, YSLEER. CDR3 residues: CASSQDLQGVYTEAFF. In DNA, the CDR3 is TGCGCCAGCAGCCAAGATCTCCAGGGTGTGTACACTGAAGCTTTCTTT.

This clone came up a few times. This specimen includes other DNA sequences encoding the same CDR3. The CDR3 DNA reads TGTGCCAGCAGCGGAGGAGGGAACTATGGCTACACCTTC. Translating gives CASSGGGNYGYTF. J is TRBJ1-2 and V is TRBV7-9; D gene ambiguous. V lost 5 bases and J lost 2, with 9 bases in between. Germline values: CDR1 SEHNR, CDR2 FQNEAQ (reference sequence). CDR3 length: 13 residues.

The chain links TRBV9 to TRBJ2-6, with a possible D match to TRBD2 (5 bases). Between the trimmed V and J ends, which lost 0 bases and 0 bases, there was a span of 13 bases. The CDR3 covers 18 residues. CDR1 and CDR2 (germline): SGDLS, YYNGEE. CDR3 nucleotides: TGTGCCAGCAGCGTAGTGGCTAGCAGAGTCTCTGGGGCCAACGTCCTGACTTTC. Its translation: CASSVVASRVSGANVLTF.

This clone was counted between two and nine times. The V and J genes are TRBV5-1 and TRBJ2-7; 10 bases agree with TRBD1. The J segment lost 4 bases and the V segment lost 4 bases, leaving 8 bases of the junction unmatched. Germline assignment: CDR1 SGHRS and CDR2 YFSETQ. This CDR3 is built from 15 residues. In DNA, the CDR3 is TGCGCCAGCAGCCCGGGGACAGGGGTCGGGTACGAGCAGTACTTC. As protein: CASSPGTGVGYEQYF.

This clone occurred once. This rearrangement joins TRBV6-2 or TRBV6-3 to TRBJ2-5, with D unresolved. Germline CDR1 reads MNHEY; CDR2 reads SVGEGT. This CDR3 spans 14 amino acids. V lost 1 base to trimming and J lost 1 base, with 7 bases between them. CDR3 DNA: TGTGCCAGCAGTTACTTTAGAAGCCAAGAGACCCAGTACTTC. Protein: CASSYFRSQETQYF.

This chain connects TRBV29-1 to TRBJ1-2; 7 nucleotides align to TRBD1. The V segment lost 1 base and the J segment 4 bases; nucleotides outside the gene matches: 12. The CDR3 spans 16 residues. CDR1 and CDR2 (germline): SQVTM, ANQGSEA. The CDR3, as DNA: TGCAGCGTTGAAGGTGGAGGACAGGAGCTCCCCTATGGCTACACCTTC. Translated, it gives CSVEGGGQELPYGYTF.

The chain recombines TRBV3-1 (or the pseudogene TRBV3-2) with TRBJ2-5, with 12 bases aligning to TRBD2. Germline V gene lookup returns CDR1 LGHDT and CDR2 YNNKEL (reference sequence). After removal of 0 bases from V and 9 bases from J, the junction contained 8 bases not matched to a gene. The CDR3 extends over 16 amino acids. The CDR3 DNA reads as TGTGCCAGCAGCCAAGATTTTCGGGCTAGCGGGAGGGCCCAGTACTTC. It yields the protein CASSQDFRASGRAQYF.